The clone carrying this TCR beta chain was observed once. Its antigen is not identified. This entry is derived from a study of blood T cells in healthy people across ages. Notes on the study in general: As naive T cell percentage varied, TCR beta diversity correlated strongly with it.

Individuals who donated were healthy Caucasians from Russia aged roughly 6 to 90. The second PCR ran about 6 to 12 cycles with a sample-barcoded 5' primer and J-beta primers. TCRdb re-called the 5' RACE reads with MiXCR, one entry per CDR3 protein. The table includes around 400,000 distinct CDR3 sequences, 45% to 65% detected once. The specimen was blood. The receptor comes from a man between 60 and 75 years old in good health.

As DNA, the CDR3 is TGCAGCGGCCGGGACACCAACTCCTACGAGCAGTACTTC. Amino acids: CSGRDTNSYEQYF. The gene calls are TRBV29-1 and TRBJ2-7, with a weak D call TRBD1 (6 bases). The length of the CDR3 is 13 residues. The V end was cut by 7 bases, the J end by 0 bases, with 13 bases between. Germline loops: CDR1 SQVTM, CDR2 ANQGSEA.